This T cell receptor beta chain was sequenced for a study of spatial heterogeneity in lung cancer. Each CDR3 protein gets one entry after TCRdb re-called the 5' RACE reads with MiXCR. The sample lists some 100,000 distinct CDR3 sequences, approximately 12% seen once, with roughly two fifths in the top ten. Germline CDR1 and CDR2: SGHVS and FQNEAQ. The CDR3 is made up of 12 amino acids. The germline V and J ends were trimmed by 4 bases and 5 bases, with 8 bases remaining between them. This clonotype was observed at least ten times. Described time point: sample taken at primary tumor resection. The source material was PBMCs, sampled at surgery. The chain is built from TRBV7-8 and TRBJ2-5; D is unclear. The TCR originated in a male donor with early-stage non-small cell lung cancer. CDR3 in amino acids: CASSSLGETQYF. The CDR3 nucleotides read TGTGCCAGCAGCTCGCTGGGTGAGACCCAGTACTTC.